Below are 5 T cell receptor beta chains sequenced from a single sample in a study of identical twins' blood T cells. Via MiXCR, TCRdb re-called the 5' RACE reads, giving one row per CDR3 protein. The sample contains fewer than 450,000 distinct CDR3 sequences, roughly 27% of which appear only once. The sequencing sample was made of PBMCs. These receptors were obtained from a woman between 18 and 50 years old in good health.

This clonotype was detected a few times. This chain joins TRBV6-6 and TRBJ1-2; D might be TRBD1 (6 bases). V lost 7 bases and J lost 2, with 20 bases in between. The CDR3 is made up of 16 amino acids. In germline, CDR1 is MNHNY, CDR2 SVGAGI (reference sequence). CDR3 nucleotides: TGTGCCAGCACTCTAGGGGGATCAGGGGACAACTATGGCTACACCTTC. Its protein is CASTLGGSGDNYGYTF.

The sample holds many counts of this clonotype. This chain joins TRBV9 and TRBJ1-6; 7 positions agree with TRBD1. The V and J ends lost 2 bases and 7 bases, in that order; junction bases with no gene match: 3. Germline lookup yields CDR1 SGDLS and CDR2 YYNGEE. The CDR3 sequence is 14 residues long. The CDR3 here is CASSVTGLNSPLHF. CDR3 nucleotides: TGTGCCAGCAGCGTGACAGGGTTGAATTCACCCCTCCACTTT. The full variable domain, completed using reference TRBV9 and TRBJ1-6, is DSGVTQTPKHLITATGQRVTLRCSPRSGDLSVYWYQQSLDQGLQFLIQYYNGEERAKGNILERFSAQQFPDLHSELNLSSLELGDSALYFCASSVTGLNSPLHFGNGTRLTVT.

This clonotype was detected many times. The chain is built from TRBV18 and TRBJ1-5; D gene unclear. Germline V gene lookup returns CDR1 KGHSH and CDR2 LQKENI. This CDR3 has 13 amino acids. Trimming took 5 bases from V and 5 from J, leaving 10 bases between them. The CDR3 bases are TGTGCCAGCTCAGGAGGTTTCGATCAGCCCCAGCATTTT. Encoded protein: CASSGGFDQPQHF.

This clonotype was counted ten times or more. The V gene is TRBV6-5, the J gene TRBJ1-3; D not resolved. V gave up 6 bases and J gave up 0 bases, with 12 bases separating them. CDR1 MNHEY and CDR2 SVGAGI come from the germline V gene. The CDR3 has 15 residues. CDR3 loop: CASSPTQDSGNTIYF. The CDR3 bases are TGTGCCAGCAGCCCCACGCAGGACTCTGGAAACACCATATATTTT.

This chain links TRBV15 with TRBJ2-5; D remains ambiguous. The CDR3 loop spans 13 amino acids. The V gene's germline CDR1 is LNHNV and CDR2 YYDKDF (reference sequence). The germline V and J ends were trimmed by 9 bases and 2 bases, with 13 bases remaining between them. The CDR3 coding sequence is TGTGCCACGGGAAACGGGTATCAAGAGACCCAGTACTTC. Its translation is CATGNGYQETQYF.